One and the same sample provided the 23 T cell receptor beta chains below, sequenced in a study of blood T cell repertoires in COVID-19. Assay used: immunoSEQ multiplex PCR; TCRdb lists only in-frame clones, some missing. The data show roughly 83,000 clones, with approximately 86% seen just once and about 8% held by the top ten. What was sequenced was peripheral blood. These TCRs come from a man of 80 years or more with active or convalescent COVID-19.

The chain employs TRBV5-1 and TRBJ1-1; D not resolved. Deletions cut 1 base from V and 0 bases from J, with 7 bases between. Germline values: CDR1 SGHRS, CDR2 YFSETQ. The CDR3 contains 14 residues. DNA of the CDR3: TGCGCCAGCAGCTTGCTAGGTATGAACACTGAAGCTTTCTTT. Its protein product is CASSLLGMNTEAFF.

The rearrangement joins TRBV28 to TRBJ1-1; tentative D call: TRBD1 (5 bases). Trimming pared 6 bases from V and 4 bases from J, leaving 15 bases between. The CDR3 loop spans 14 amino acids. CDR1 is MDHEN and CDR2 is SYDVKM in the germline V gene. CDR3 loop: CASSQPGGGTEAFF. In DNA form, the CDR3 reads TGTGCCAGCAGCCAGCCAGGCGGGGGCACTGAAGCTTTCTTT.

The V call is TRBV18, the J call TRBJ2-4; TRBD2 matches 9 bases. Germline loops: CDR1 KGHSH, CDR2 LQKENI. The CDR3 length is 17 residues. J gave up 0 bases and V 3 bases, and 6 bases lay outside the gene matches. The CDR3 DNA is TGTGCCAGCTCACCGGAGCGGGAGGAACTAGCCAAAAACATTCAGTACTTC. This sequence encodes CASSPEREELAKNIQYF. The full variable domain, rest sourced from reference TRBV18 and TRBJ2-4, is NAGVMQNPRHLVRRRGQEARLRCSPMKGHSHVYWYRQLPEEGLKFMVYLQKENIIDESGMPKERFSAEFPKEGPSILRIQQVVRGDSAAYFCASSPEREELAKNIQYFGAGTRLSVL.

The gene calls are TRBV10-3 and TRBJ2-1, with no clear D. The CDR3 length is 15 residues. V lost 0 bases to trimming and J lost 3 bases, with 9 bases between them. Germline V CDR1 and CDR2: ENHRY, SYGVKD. CDR3 DNA sequence: TGTGCCATCAGTGAGTCGACGGCAGGCTACAATGAGCAGTTCTTC. Translating it yields CAISESTAGYNEQFF.

The chain combines TRBV5-1 with TRBJ1-1, with D perhaps matching TRBD1 (5 bases). CDR1 and CDR2 (germline): SGHRS, YFSETQ. The germline V and J ends were trimmed by 4 bases and 1 base, with 11 bases remaining between them. The CDR3 consists of 14 residues. The CDR3 loop reads CASSMPGQNTEAFF. The CDR3 bases are TGCGCCAGCAGCATGCCCGGACAGAACACTGAAGCTTTCTTT.

The rearrangement uses TRBV6-5 and TRBJ1-3; 7 nucleotides agree with TRBD1. CDR1 and CDR2 from the germline V gene are MNHEY and SVGAGI. The CDR3 runs 14 residues. After removal of 6 bases from V and 3 bases from J, the junction contained 5 bases not matched to a gene. This CDR3 is CASRRWTGGNTIYF. The CDR3 DNA reads as TGTGCCAGCAGGAGATGGACAGGTGGAAACACCATATATTTT.

The genes are TRBV7-9 and TRBJ1-5; 11 bases line up with TRBD1. The CDR3 runs to 16 residues. Per the germline V gene, CDR1 is SEHNR and CDR2 is FQNEAQ (reference sequence). V dropped 3 bases and J dropped 3; count of bases not matched to a gene: 4. The CDR3 DNA is TGTGCCAGCAGCTTTGGACAGGGGGCTATCAATCAGCCCCAGCATTTT. Its protein product is CASSFGQGAINQPQHF. Full variable domain (rest looked up from reference TRBV7-9 and TRBJ1-5): DTGVSQNPRHKITKRGQNVTFRCDPISEHNRLYWYRQTLGQGPEFLTYFQNEAQLEKSRLLSDRFSAERPKGSFSTLEIQRTEQGDSAMYLCASSFGQGAINQPQHFGDGTRLSIL.

This chain connects TRBV5-5 to TRBJ2-1; 9 bases are shared with TRBD2. After removal of 2 bases from V and 1 base from J, the junction contained 7 bases not matched to a gene. The V gene's germline CDR1 is SGHKS and CDR2 YYEKEE (reference sequence). This CDR3 spans 17 amino acids. In DNA, the CDR3 is TGTGCCAGCAGCTTTAGCGGGAGCCCATCTTCCTACAATGAGCAGTTCTTC. It codes for CASSFSGSPSSYNEQFF.

V gene TRBV3-1 (or the pseudogene TRBV3-2) combines with J gene TRBJ1-6; perhaps TRBD1 as D (6 bases). Per the germline V gene, CDR1 is LGHDT and CDR2 is YNNKEL (reference sequence). V dropped 6 bases and J dropped 7 bases, with 16 bases sitting between them. The CDR3 loop spans 15 amino acids. The chain's CDR3 is CASRPGGANNSPLHF. As DNA, the CDR3 is TGTGCCAGCAGGCCCGGGGGGGCCAACAATTCACCCCTCCACTTT.

In this sample, this clone turned up a few times. V and J are TRBV19 and TRBJ1-2, with TRBD1 matching 9 bases. Looked up from germline, CDR1 is LNHDA and CDR2 is SQIVND (reference sequence). The length of the CDR3 is 15 residues. Trimming cost V 6 bases and J 5 bases; bases outside gene matches: 10. The CDR3 region is CASRGTGSRKYGYTF. The CDR3 DNA follows: TGTGCCAGTAGAGGGACAGGGAGCCGAAAGTATGGCTACACCTTC.

V and J are TRBV2 and TRBJ1-2; D not resolved. CDR3 length: 15 residues. From germline, CDR1 is SNHLY and CDR2 FYNNEI. The V and J ends lost 4 bases and 7 bases respectively, with 19 bases between them. This chain's CDR3 is CASSVLSPEAAGYTF. The CDR3 DNA sequence: TGTGCCAGCAGTGTTTTGTCTCCCGAGGCGGCTGGCTACACCTTC.

The chain's CDR3 is CASSLSGGNTEAFF. CDR3 nucleotide sequence: TGTGCCAGCAGCTTGTCGGGAGGTAACACTGAAGCTTTCTTT. This chain uses TRBV11-2 with TRBJ1-1; D unresolved. CDR1 is SGHAT, CDR2 FQNNGV, per germline. The CDR3 runs 14 residues. Trimming pared 3 bases from V and 2 bases from J, leaving 10 bases between.

The CDR3 spells CATSDLGAELKNYGYTF. The CDR3 DNA sequence: TGTGCCACCAGTGATTTAGGGGCAGAACTCAAAAACTATGGCTACACCTTC. This chain links TRBV24-1 with TRBJ1-2, with D possibly TRBD1 on 5 matching bases. The CDR3 sequence is 17 residues long. From germline, CDR1 is KGHDR and CDR2 SFDVKD. Trimming removed 1 base from V and 2 bases from J, with 16 bases in between.

The V gene is TRBV5-8, the J gene TRBJ1-2; 7 nucleotides align to TRBD1. Germline V gives CDR1 SGHTS, CDR2 YDEGEE. The CDR3 totals 13 residues. V lost 4 bases, J lost 2 bases, and 2 bases stayed unmatched. In DNA, the CDR3 is TGTGCCAGCAGCGGGACAGTAAACTATGGCTACACCTTC. Translated, it gives CASSGTVNYGYTF.

This clone was observed a single time. The chain couples TRBV5-1 to TRBJ2-2; TRBD2 matches at 10 bases. This CDR3 spans 17 amino acids. Germline V gives CDR1 SGHRS, CDR2 YFSETQ. V shed 3 bases and J 1 base; nucleotides not matched to a gene: 6. CDR3 in DNA: TGCGCCAGCAGCTCCTTTCGGACTAGCGGGAACACCGGGGAGCTGTTTTTT. This codes for CASSSFRTSGNTGELFF. The full variable domain, its missing parts supplied by reference TRBV5-1 and TRBJ2-2, is KAGVTQTPRYLIKTRGQQVTLSCSPISGHRSVSWYQQTPGQGLQFLFEYFSETQRNKGNFPGRFSGRQFSNSRSEMNVSTLELGDSALYLCASSSFRTSGNTGELFFGEGSRLTVL.

The genes are TRBV5-4 and TRBJ1-4; D gene unclear. The CDR3 runs 13 residues. From germline, CDR1 is SGHNT and CDR2 YYREEE (reference sequence). V was cut by 3 bases and J by 5 bases, with 8 bases left in between. Here the CDR3 reads CASSSHRNEKLFF. Here the CDR3 DNA reads TGTGCCAGCAGCTCCCACCGGAATGAAAAACTGTTTTTT.

This chain links TRBV5-1 with TRBJ1-4; 9 positions agree with TRBD1. Unmatched junction bases numbered 7, after V lost 0 bases and J lost 4 bases. The germline CDR1 and CDR2 sequences are SGHRS and YFSETQ. The CDR3 runs to 17 residues. CDR3 nucleotide sequence: TGCGCCAGCAGCTTGGTGCCGGGACAGGGAGGTAATGAAAAACTGTTTTTT. This gives the protein CASSLVPGQGGNEKLFF.

This clone was seen more than once but under ten times. The chain uses TRBV7-8 and TRBJ2-1, with 11 positions matching TRBD2. The germline V gene encodes CDR1 SGHVS and CDR2 FQNEAQ. With V trimmed by 5 bases and J by 0 bases, 3 bases remained unmatched. The CDR3 is 16 amino acids. The CDR3 is CASSPSGGSSYNEQFF. The CDR3 DNA reads TGTGCCAGCAGCCCTAGCGGGGGGAGCTCCTACAATGAGCAGTTCTTC. Variable domain in full (rest from reference TRBV7-8 and TRBJ2-1): GAGVSQSPRYKVAKRGQDVALRCDPISGHVSLFWYQQALGQGPEFLTYFQNEAQLDKSGLPSDRFFAERPEGSVSTLKIQRTQQEDSAVYLCASSPSGGSSYNEQFFGPGTRLTVL.

The genes are TRBV7-9 and TRBJ1-1; 11 nucleotides align to TRBD1. The CDR3 is 16 amino acids. V was clipped by 2 bases and J by 3 bases; unmatched bases: 5. From germline, CDR1 is SEHNR and CDR2 FQNEAQ (reference sequence). CDR3 region: CASSLSGTGGDTEAFF. For the CDR3, the DNA is TGTGCCAGCAGCTTATCCGGGACAGGGGGGGACACTGAAGCTTTCTTT.

V and J are TRBV5-6 and TRBJ1-4, with a weak D call TRBD1 (6 bases). Germline values: CDR1 SGHDT, CDR2 YYEEEE. This CDR3 is 15 amino acids long. V lost 4 bases and J lost 4, with 14 bases in between. In DNA form, the CDR3 reads TGTGCCAGCAGCGCCCCAGGGGAGGGTAATGAAAAACTGTTTTTT. The encoded protein is CASSAPGEGNEKLFF.

The genes are TRBV5-1 and TRBJ1-1; maybe TRBD1 (6 bases). The CDR3 covers 16 residues. Trimming cost V 2 bases and J 3 bases, with 17 bases left between them. In germline, CDR1 is SGHRS, CDR2 YFSETQ. This CDR3 reads CASSFGRGMMDTEAFF. CDR3 nucleotides: TGCGCCAGCAGCTTCGGCAGGGGTATGATGGACACTGAAGCTTTCTTT.

V and J are TRBV7-9 and TRBJ1-1, with D tentatively TRBD1 (5 bases). The CDR3 has 13 amino acids. The V and J ends lost 7 bases and 3 bases respectively, with 12 bases between them. CDR1 is SEHNR, CDR2 FQNEAQ, per germline (reference sequence). CDR3 in DNA: TGTGCCAGCACCTCTCAGGGTTACACTGAAGCTTTCTTT. Its translation is CASTSQGYTEAFF. Full variable domain (rest looked up from reference TRBV7-9 and TRBJ1-1): DTGVSQNPRHKITKRGQNVTFRCDPISEHNRLYWYRQTLGQGPEFLTYFQNEAQLEKSRLLSDRFSAERPKGSFSTLEIQRTEQGDSAMYLCASTSQGYTEAFFGQGTRLTVV.

The chain employs TRBV6-2 or TRBV6-3 and TRBJ1-5, with a possible D match to TRBD1 (5 bases). Germline lookup yields CDR1 MNHEY and CDR2 SVGEGT. The V end lost 6 bases, the J end lost 3 bases, and 24 bases lay between the germline ends. The CDR3 is made up of 18 amino acids. CDR3 coding DNA: TGTGCCAGCAGCCGTCGCCGCGGGACGGAGATAGCCAATCAGCCCCAGCATTTT. It translates to CASSRRRGTEIANQPQHF.